This passage covers 8 T cell receptor beta chains from one sample sequenced in a study of radiotherapy plus CTLA-4 blockade in lung cancer. Using immunoSEQ multiplex PCR, the repertoire was profiled, and TCRdb retains in-frame clones only, with some absent. The sample yields approximately 52,000 clones, about 76% seen once. This specimen was peripheral blood, taken from a patient treated with radiotherapy plus ipilimumab. These receptors all come from a human donor with non-small cell lung cancer whose response to radiotherapy plus ipilimumab could not be evaluated.

This clone was observed a few times. The chain combines TRBV5-1 with TRBJ2-2; perhaps TRBD1 as D (6 bases). Germline lookup yields CDR1 SGHRS and CDR2 YFSETQ. The CDR3 contains 15 residues. Trimming pared 4 bases from V and 7 bases from J, leaving 17 bases between. CDR3 bases: TGCGCCAGCAGCGAGGAATCCCGAGGGGGCGGGGAGCTGTTTTTT. Its translation is CASSEESRGGGELFF.

The chain employs TRBV5-5 and TRBJ1-2; D may be TRBD1 (5 bases). The CDR3 consists of 13 residues. The germline V gene encodes CDR1 SGHKS and CDR2 YYEKEE (reference sequence). V was trimmed by 3 bases and J by 3 bases, leaving 9 bases between them. The CDR3 is CASSSDSYYGYTF. The CDR3 DNA reads TGTGCCAGCAGCTCCGACAGTTACTATGGCTACACCTTC.

Regarding this clone: The sample contains more than one DNA sequence encoding this CDR3. This sequence joins TRBV5-6 and TRBJ2-6, with D unclear. Looked up from germline, CDR1 is SGHDT and CDR2 is YYEEEE. V lost 0 bases and J 1 base, leaving 5 bases between the germline ends. This CDR3 is built from 15 residues. CDR3 loop: CASSLGQSGANVLTF. The CDR3 nucleotides are TGTGCCAGCAGCTTGGGGCAGTCTGGGGCCAACGTCCTGACTTTC. The full variable domain, rest sourced from reference TRBV5-6 and TRBJ2-6, is DAGVTQSPTHLIKTRGQQVTLRCSPKSGHDTVSWYQQALGQGPQFIFQYYEEEERQRGNFPDRFSGHQFPNYSSELNVNALLLGDSALYLCASSLGQSGANVLTFGAGSRLTVL.

This clone came up a few times. This chain connects TRBV7-9 to TRBJ1-3, with 7 positions matching TRBD1. V dropped 3 bases and J dropped 1; count of bases not matched to a gene: 6. This CDR3 region has 16 residues. Germline assignment: CDR1 SEHNR and CDR2 FQNEAQ (reference sequence). The CDR3 coding sequence is TGTGCCAGCAGCTTCTCTACAGGGGCTTCTGGAAACACCATATATTTT. It encodes CASSFSTGASGNTIYF.

The chain carries TRBV7-9 and TRBJ1-1; D unresolved. Trimming removed 2 bases at V and 11 bases at J, with 27 bases between. CDR1 SEHNR and CDR2 FQNEAQ come from the germline V gene (reference sequence). The CDR3 contains 17 residues. CDR3 sequence: CASSLFLNNDIPHRAFF. In DNA, the CDR3 is TGTGCCAGCAGCTTATTTCTAAACAATGACATTCCACACCGGGCTTTCTTT.

The chain joins TRBV6-4 to TRBJ2-1; D is possibly TRBD2 (6 bases). The V gene lost 3 bases and the J gene lost 6 bases, with 15 bases spanning the gap. This CDR3 region has 15 residues. Germline CDR1 MRHNA, CDR2 SNTAGT. The DNA of the CDR3 is TGTGCCAGCAGTGAAAGGGGAGTCGGGGGCAATGAGCAGTTCTTC. This codes for CASSERGVGGNEQFF.

The chain recombines TRBV11-2 with TRBJ2-1; TRBD1 matches at 8 bases. The CDR3 has 11 amino acids. Germline lookup yields CDR1 SGHAT and CDR2 FQNNGV. V lost 5 bases to trimming and J lost 14 bases; unmatched junction nucleotides: 5. The CDR3 nucleotides are TGTGCCAGCAGCCCCGGGACAGGAAAGTTCTTC. Translating it yields CASSPGTGKFF.

The rearrangement uses TRBV27 and TRBJ1-2; D ambiguous. CDR3 length equals 16 residues. The germline V gene encodes CDR1 MNHEY and CDR2 SMNVEV (reference sequence). Trimming pared 1 base from V and 0 bases from J, leaving 12 bases between. The CDR3 bases are TGTGCCAGCAGTTTATTTCCGGAGCAAACTAACTATGGCTACACCTTC. It encodes CASSLFPEQTNYGYTF.